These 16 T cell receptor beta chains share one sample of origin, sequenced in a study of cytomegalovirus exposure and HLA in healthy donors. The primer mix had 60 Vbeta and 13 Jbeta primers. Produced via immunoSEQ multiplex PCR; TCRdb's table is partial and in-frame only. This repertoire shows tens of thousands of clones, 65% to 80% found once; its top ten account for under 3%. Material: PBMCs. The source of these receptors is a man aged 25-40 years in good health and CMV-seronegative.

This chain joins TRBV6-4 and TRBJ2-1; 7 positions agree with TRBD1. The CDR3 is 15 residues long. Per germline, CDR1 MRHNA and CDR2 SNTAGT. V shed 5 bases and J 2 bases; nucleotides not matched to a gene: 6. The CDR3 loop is CASSRDSLTYNEQFF. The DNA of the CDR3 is TGTGCCAGCAGTAGGGACAGTTTGACCTACAATGAGCAGTTCTTC.

The CDR3 DNA reads as TGTGCCAGTAGGACTCCTGGGACTGAAGCTTTCTTT. Protein sequence: CASRTPGTEAFF. This chain joins TRBV19 and TRBJ1-1; D is unclear. The V end lost 6 bases, the J end lost 5 bases, and 10 bases lay between the germline ends. This CDR3 is 12 amino acids long. CDR1 and CDR2 from the germline V gene are LNHDA and SQIVND (reference sequence).

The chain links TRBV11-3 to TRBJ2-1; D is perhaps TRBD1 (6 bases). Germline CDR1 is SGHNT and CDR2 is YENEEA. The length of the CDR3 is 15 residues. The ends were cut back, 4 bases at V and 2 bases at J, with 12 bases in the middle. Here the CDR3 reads CASSSNTGPYNEQFF. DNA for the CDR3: TGTGCCAGCAGCTCCAACACAGGGCCCTACAATGAGCAGTTCTTC.

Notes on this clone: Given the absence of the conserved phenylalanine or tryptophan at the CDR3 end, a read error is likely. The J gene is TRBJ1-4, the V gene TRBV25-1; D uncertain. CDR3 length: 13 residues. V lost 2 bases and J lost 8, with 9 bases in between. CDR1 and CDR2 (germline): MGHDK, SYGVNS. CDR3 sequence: CASSEIDTEKLFL. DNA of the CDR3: TGTGCCAGCAGTGAAATTGATACAGAAAAACTGTTTCTT.

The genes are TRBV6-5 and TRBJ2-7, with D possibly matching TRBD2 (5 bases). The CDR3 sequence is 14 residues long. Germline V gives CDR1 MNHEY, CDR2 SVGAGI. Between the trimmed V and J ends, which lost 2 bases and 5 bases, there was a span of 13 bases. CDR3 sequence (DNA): TGTGCCAGCAGTTACGTAGAGGGAAATAACGAGCAGTACTTC. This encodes CASSYVEGNNEQYF.

The CDR3: CASSLEDSDGETQYF. CDR3 DNA sequence: TGTGCCAGCAGCTTAGAGGACAGCGACGGAGAGACCCAGTACTTC. The chain is built from TRBV11-3 and TRBJ2-5; possibly TRBD1 for D (6 bases). With 0 bases removed from V and 4 bases from J, the gap between germline ends came to 12 bases. The CDR3 is 15 residues long. From germline, CDR1 is SGHNT and CDR2 YENEEA.

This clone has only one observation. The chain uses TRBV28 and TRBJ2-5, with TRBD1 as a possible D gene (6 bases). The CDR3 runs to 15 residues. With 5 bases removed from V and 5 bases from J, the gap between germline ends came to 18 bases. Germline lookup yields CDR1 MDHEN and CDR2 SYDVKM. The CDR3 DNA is TGTGCCAGCAGTCCCATGACAGGCCCCAAGGAGACCCAGTACTTC. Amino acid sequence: CASSPMTGPKETQYF. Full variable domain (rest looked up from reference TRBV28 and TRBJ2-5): DVKVTQSSRYLVKRTGEKVFLECVQDMDHENMFWYRQDPGLGLRLIYFSYDVKMKEKGDIPEGYSVSREKKERFSLILESASTNQTSMYLCASSPMTGPKETQYFGPGTRLLVL.

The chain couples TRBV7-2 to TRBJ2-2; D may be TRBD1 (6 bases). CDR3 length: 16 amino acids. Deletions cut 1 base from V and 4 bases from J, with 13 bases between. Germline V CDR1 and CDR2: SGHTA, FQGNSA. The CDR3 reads CASSLVGRGITGELFF. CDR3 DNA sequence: TGTGCCAGCAGCTTAGTTGGCAGGGGAATCACCGGGGAGCTGTTTTTT.

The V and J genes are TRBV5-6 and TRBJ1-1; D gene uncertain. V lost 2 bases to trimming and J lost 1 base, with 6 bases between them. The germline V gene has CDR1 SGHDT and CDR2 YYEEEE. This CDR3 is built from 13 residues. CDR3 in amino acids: CASSFSGNTEAFF. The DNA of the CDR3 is TGTGCCAGCAGCTTTAGTGGGAACACTGAAGCTTTCTTT. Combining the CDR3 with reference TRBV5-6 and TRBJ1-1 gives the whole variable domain DAGVTQSPTHLIKTRGQQVTLRCSPKSGHDTVSWYQQALGQGPQFIFQYYEEEERQRGNFPDRFSGHQFPNYSSELNVNALLLGDSALYLCASSFSGNTEAFFGQGTRLTVV.

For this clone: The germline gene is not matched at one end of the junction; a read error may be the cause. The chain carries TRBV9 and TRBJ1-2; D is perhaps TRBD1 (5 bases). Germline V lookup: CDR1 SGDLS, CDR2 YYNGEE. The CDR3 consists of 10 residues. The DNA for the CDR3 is TGTGCCAGCAGCACACCCCGGGACTTCTTC. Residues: CASSTPRDFF.

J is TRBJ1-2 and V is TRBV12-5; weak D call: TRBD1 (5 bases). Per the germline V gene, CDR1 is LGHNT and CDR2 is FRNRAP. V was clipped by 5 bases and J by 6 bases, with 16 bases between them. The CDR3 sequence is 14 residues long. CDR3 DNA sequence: TGTGCTAGTGGTCTGTTGCCGATCAGGGATGGCTACACCTTC. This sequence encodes CASGLLPIRDGYTF.

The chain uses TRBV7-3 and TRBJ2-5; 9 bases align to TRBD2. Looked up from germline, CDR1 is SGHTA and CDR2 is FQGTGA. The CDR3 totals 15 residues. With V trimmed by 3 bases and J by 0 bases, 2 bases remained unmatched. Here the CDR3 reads CASSFLAGDQETQYF. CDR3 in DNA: TGTGCCAGCAGCTTTTTAGCGGGGGACCAAGAGACCCAGTACTTC.

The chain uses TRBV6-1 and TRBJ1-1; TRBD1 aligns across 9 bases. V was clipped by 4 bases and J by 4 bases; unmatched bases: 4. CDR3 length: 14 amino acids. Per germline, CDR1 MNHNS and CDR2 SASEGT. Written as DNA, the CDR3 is TGTGCCAGCAGTGGAAGGGACAGGGTCACTGAAGCTTTCTTT. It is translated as CASSGRDRVTEAFF.

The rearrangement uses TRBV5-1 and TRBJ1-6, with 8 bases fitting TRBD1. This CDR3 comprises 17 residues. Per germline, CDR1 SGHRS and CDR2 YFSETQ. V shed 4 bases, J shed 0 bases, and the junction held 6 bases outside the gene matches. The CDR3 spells CASSIGQGSSYNSPLHF. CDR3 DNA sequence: TGCGCCAGCAGCATAGGACAGGGAAGCTCCTATAATTCACCCCTCCACTTT. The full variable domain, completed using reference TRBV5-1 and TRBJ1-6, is KAGVTQTPRYLIKTRGQQVTLSCSPISGHRSVSWYQQTPGQGLQFLFEYFSETQRNKGNFPGRFSGRQFSNSRSEMNVSTLELGDSALYLCASSIGQGSSYNSPLHFGNGTRLTVT.

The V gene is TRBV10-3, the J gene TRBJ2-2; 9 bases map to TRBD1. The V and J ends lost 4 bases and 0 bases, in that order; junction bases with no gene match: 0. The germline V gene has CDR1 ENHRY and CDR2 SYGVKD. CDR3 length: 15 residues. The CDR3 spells CAISGQGANTGELFF. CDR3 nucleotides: TGTGCCATCAGTGGACAGGGGGCGAACACCGGGGAGCTGTTTTTT.

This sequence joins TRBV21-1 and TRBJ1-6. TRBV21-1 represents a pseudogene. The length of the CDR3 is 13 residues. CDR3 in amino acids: CASRRRENSPLHF. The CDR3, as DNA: TGTGCCAGCCGCCGACGGGAAAATTCACCCCTCCACTTT.